This T cell receptor (beta chain) was captured by sequencing in a study of T cells expressing NK-cell markers. Study-level information: HCMV seropositivity marked seven of the eight sequenced donors; one was seronegative.

By frequency, this clonotype registers medium-sized. The CDR3 consists of 16 residues. Germline CDR1 is SNHLY and CDR2 is FYNNEI. Reanalyzing the 5' RACE reads, TCRdb keeps one entry per CDR3 protein, without DNA. The sample has tens of thousands of distinct CDR3 sequences; the top ten hold about 60%. Material for sequencing was blood T cells: a sorted CD56 or NKG2C T cell subset, CD4+ or CD8+ T cells, or bulk PBMC T cells (not recorded which). The J gene is TRBJ2-3, the V gene TRBV2; TCRdb gives TRBD2 as the D gene, but with no DNA this cannot be confirmed. This sequence originates from a woman aged 18 to 69 in good health. CDR3 loop: CASQATSGGDTDTQYF.